This T cell receptor beta chain originates from a study of immune characterization of retroperitoneal liposarcoma. Using its own MiXCR run on the PCR reads, TCRdb lists one record per CDR3 protein. The sample includes 8,200 or so distinct CDR3 sequences, about two fifths seen only once; the top ten take about 15%. This clonotype appeared a few times. Sequenced sample: tumor tissue. This clonotype was obtained from a male donor with retroperitoneal liposarcoma.

CDR3 DNA sequence: TGTGCCAGCAGGGGACGGGAGAACACTGAAGCTTTCTTT. This codes for CASRGRENTEAFF. This sequence joins TRBV12-3 or TRBV12-4 and TRBJ1-1; maybe TRBD1 (5 bases). The length of the CDR3 is 13 residues. The V gene lost 6 bases and the J gene lost 1 base, with 9 bases spanning the gap.